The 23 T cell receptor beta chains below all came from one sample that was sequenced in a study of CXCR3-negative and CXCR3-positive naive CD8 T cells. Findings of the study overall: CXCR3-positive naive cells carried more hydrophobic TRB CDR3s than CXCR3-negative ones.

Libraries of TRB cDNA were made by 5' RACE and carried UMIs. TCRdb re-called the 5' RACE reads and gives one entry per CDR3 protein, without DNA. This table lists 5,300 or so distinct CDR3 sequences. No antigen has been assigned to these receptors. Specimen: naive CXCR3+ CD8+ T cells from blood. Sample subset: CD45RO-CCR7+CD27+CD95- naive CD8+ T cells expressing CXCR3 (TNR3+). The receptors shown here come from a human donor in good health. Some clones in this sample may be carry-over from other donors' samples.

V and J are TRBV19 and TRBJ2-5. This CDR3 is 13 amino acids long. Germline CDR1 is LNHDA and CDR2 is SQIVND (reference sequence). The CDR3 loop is CASSNGLWETQYF.

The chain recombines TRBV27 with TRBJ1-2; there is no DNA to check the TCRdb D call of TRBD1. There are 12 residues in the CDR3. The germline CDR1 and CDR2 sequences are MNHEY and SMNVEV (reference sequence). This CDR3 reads CASSRGSGGYTF.

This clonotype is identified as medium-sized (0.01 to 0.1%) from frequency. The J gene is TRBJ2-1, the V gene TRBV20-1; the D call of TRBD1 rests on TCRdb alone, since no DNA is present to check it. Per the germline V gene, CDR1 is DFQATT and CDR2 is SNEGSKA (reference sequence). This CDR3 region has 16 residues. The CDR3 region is CSARNSSGGVSSEQFF.

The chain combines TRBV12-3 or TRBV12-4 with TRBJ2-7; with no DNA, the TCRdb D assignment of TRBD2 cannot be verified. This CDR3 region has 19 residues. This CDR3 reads CPSSTRVLRTSQFSYEQYF.

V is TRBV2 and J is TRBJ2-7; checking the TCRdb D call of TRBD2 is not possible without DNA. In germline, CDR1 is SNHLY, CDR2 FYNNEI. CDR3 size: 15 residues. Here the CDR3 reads CASSEYHGGGYEQYF. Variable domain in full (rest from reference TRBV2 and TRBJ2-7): EPEVTQTPSHQVTQMGQEVILRCVPISNHLYFYWYRQILGQKVEFLVSFYNNEISEKSEIFDDQFSVERPDGSNFTLKIRSTKLEDSAMYFCASSEYHGGGYEQYFGPGTRLTVT.

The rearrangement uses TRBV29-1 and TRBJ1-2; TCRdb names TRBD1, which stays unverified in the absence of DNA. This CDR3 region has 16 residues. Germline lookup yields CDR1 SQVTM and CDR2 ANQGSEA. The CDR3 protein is CSVERREQGSGYGYTF.

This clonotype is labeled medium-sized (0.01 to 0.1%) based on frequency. The CDR3 loop reads CASSFPRTDLNTEAFF. The chain employs TRBV7-9 and TRBJ1-1. The CDR3 runs 16 residues. Germline CDR1 is SEHNR and CDR2 is FQNEAQ (reference sequence). Supplemented by reference TRBV7-9 and TRBJ1-1, the full variable domain reads DTGVSQNPRHKITKRGQNVTFRCDPISEHNRLYWYRQTLGQGPEFLTYFQNEAQLEKSRLLSDRFSAERPKGSFSTLEIQRTEQGDSAMYLCASSFPRTDLNTEAFFGQGTRLTVV.

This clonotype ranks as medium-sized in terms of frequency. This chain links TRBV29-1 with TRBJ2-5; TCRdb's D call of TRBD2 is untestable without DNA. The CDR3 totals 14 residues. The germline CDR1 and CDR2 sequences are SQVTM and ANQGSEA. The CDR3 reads CSYGTSGRSETQYF.

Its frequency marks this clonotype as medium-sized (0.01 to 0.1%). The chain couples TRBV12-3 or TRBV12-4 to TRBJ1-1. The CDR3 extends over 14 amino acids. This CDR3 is CASSYGRDHTEAFF.

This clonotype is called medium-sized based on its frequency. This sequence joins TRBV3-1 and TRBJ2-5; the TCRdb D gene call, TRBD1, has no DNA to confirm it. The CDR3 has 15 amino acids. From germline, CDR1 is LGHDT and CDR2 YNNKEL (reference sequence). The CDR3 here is CASSQDDSLQETQYF.

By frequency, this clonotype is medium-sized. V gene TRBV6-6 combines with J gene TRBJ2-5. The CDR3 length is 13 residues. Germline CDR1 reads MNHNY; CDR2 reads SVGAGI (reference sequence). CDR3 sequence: CASSYVTQETQYF.

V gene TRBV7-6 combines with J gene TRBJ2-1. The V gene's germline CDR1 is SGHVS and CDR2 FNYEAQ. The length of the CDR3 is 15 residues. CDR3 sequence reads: CASSRRLSSYNEQFF. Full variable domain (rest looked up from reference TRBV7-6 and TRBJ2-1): GAGVSQSPRYKVTKRGQDVALRCDPISGHVSLYWYRQALGQGPEFLTYFNYEAQQDKSGLPNDRFSAERPEGSISTLTIQRTEQRDSAMYRCASSRRLSSYNEQFFGPGTRLTVL.

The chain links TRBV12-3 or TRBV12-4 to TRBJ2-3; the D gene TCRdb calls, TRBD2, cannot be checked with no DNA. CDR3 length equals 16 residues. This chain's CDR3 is CASRTTGLAGADTQYF.

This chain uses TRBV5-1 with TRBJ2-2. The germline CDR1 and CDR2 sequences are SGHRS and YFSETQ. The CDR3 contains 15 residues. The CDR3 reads CASSLGATNTGELFF.

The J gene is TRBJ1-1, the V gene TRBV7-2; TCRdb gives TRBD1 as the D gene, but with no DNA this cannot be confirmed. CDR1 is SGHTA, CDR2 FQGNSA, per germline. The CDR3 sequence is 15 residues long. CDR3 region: CASSLEQGFGTEAFF.

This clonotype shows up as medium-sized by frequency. The CDR3 loop is CSVEGSGTDYEQYF. The chain employs TRBV29-1 and TRBJ2-7; the D call of TRBD1 rests on TCRdb alone, since no DNA is present to check it. The germline gives CDR1 SQVTM, CDR2 ANQGSEA. The CDR3 loop spans 14 amino acids.

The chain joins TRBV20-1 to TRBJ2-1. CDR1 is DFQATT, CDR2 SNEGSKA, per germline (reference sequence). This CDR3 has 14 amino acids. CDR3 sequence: CSASTALSYNEQFF.

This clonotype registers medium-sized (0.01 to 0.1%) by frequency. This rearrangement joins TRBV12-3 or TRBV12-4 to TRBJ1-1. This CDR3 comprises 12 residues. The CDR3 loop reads CASLRPDNEAFF.

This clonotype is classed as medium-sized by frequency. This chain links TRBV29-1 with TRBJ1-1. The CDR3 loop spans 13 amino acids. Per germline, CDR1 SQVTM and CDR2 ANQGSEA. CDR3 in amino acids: CSVEGGVNTEAFF.

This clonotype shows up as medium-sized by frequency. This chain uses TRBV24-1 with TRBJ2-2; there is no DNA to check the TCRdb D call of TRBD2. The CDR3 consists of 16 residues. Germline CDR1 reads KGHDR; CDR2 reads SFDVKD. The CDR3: CATSEPTRGDTGELFF.

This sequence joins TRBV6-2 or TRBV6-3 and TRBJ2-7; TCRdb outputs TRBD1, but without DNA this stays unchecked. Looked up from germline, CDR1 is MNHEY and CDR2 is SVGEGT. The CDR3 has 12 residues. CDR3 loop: CASRGTEYEQYF.

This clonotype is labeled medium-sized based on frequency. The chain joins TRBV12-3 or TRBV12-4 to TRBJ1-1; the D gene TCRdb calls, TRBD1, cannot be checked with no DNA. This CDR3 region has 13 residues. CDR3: CASRDSDLRGAFF.

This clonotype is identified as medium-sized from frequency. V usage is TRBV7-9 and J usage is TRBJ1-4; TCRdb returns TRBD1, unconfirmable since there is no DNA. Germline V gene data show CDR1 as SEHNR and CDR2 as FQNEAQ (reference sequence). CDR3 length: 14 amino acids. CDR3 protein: CASSPLVRGEKLFF.